The 21 T cell receptor beta chains below were found in one sample sequenced in a study of T-cell memory formation after mild COVID-19. MiXCR was run by TCRdb on the 5' RACE reads, yielding one entry per CDR3 protein. The sample consists of around 340,000 distinct CDR3 sequences, approximately 14% of them appearing once. Input material: PBMCs or a T cell subset sorted from them (not recorded which). The receptors were gathered from a man younger than 35 who had mild COVID-19 (a few samples of this study predate the infection). Cell type and time point are not known.

This clonotype was recorded many times. The chain has TRBV7-2 and TRBJ2-7, with a possible D match to TRBD1 (6 bases). The CDR3 loop spans 14 amino acids. Germline loops: CDR1 SGHTA, CDR2 FQGNSA. Trimming pared 2 bases from V and 3 bases from J, leaving 11 bases between. The CDR3 nucleotides read TGTGCCAGCAGCTTATCGGGACAAGGCTACGAGCAGTACGTC. Residues: CASSLSGQGYEQYV.

The CDR3 here is CASSPVAGAGIRTDTQYF. The CDR3 nucleotides read TGTGCCAGCAGTCCCGTAGCGGGAGCCGGAATTCGCACAGATACGCAGTATTTT. The chain couples TRBV6-2 or TRBV6-3 to TRBJ2-3, with 9 bases aligning to TRBD2. The CDR3 sequence is 18 residues long. With V trimmed by 5 bases and J by 1 base, 13 bases remained unmatched. The germline gives CDR1 MNHEY, CDR2 SVGEGT.

A word on this clonotype: A read error may produce the germline difference seen at one junction end. The CDR3 DNA follows: TGTGCCAGCAGCCTGGGGGTAAAAGAAGTCTTC. It codes for CASSLGVKEVF. The chain is built from TRBV6-2 or TRBV6-3 and TRBJ2-1; D assignment may be TRBD1 or TRBD2 (5 bases each). Per the germline V gene, CDR1 is MNHEY and CDR2 is SVGEGT. The CDR3 extends over 11 amino acids.

The gene calls are TRBV7-2 and TRBJ2-1; D is perhaps TRBD2 (7 bases). Germline CDR1 and CDR2: SGHTA and FQGNSA. CDR3 length: 11 amino acids. The V end was cut by 5 bases, the J end by 13 bases, with 12 bases between. The CDR3 loop reads CASSAGATQFF. CDR3 DNA: TGTGCCAGCAGCGCGGGGGCCACTCAGTTCTTC.

V and J are TRBV6-5 and TRBJ2-1; perhaps TRBD2 as D (5 bases). V was clipped by 2 bases and J by 0 bases, with 11 bases between them. CDR1 and CDR2 from the germline V gene are MNHEY and SVGAGI. This CDR3 comprises 16 residues. The CDR3 nucleotides read TGTGCCAGCAGTTACGAGACGGGAAGCTCCTACAATGAGCAGTTCTTC. It specifies CASSYETGSSYNEQFF.

The chain combines TRBV12-3 or TRBV12-4 with TRBJ2-4, with unresolved D. The ends were cut back, 8 bases at V and 0 bases at J, with 17 bases in the middle. The CDR3 is 16 residues long. CDR3 sequence reads: CASSVWYTVAKNIQYF. The CDR3 DNA sequence: TGTGCCAGCTCAGTTTGGTATACGGTAGCCAAAAACATTCAGTACTTC.

This clonotype came up a few times. V and J are TRBV6-6 and TRBJ2-3, with 13 bases matching TRBD2. The CDR3 covers 17 residues. Germline V CDR1 and CDR2: MNHNY, SVGAGI (reference sequence). V was clipped by 6 bases and J by 6 bases; unmatched bases: 12. In DNA form, the CDR3 reads TGTGCCAGCAGCCAAGGACTAGCGGGGGCCCCGGGGGATACGCAGTATTTT. It specifies CASSQGLAGAPGDTQYF.

There are a few counts of this clonotype. The rearrangement links TRBV18 to TRBJ2-7; the match to TRBD1 covers 7 bases. Unmatched junction bases numbered 9, after V lost 3 bases and J lost 4 bases. The CDR3 runs 15 residues. Germline V gene sequence: CDR1 KGHSH, CDR2 LQKENI. DNA of the CDR3: TGTGCCAGCTCACCGGGTGGGACAGAGTCTTACGAGCAGTACGTC. It codes for CASSPGGTESYEQYV.

The chain carries TRBV4-3 and TRBJ1-1; possibly TRBD1 for D (5 bases). CDR3 length equals 16 residues. Trimming pared 4 bases from V and 2 bases from J, leaving 17 bases between. Germline lookup yields CDR1 LGHNA and CDR2 YSLEER. The CDR3 loop is CASSRHLGGVNTEAFF. The DNA of the CDR3 is TGCGCCAGCAGCCGCCACTTGGGGGGTGTAAACACTGAAGCTTTCTTT.

In this sample, this clonotype turned up many times. The chain is built from TRBV6-5 and TRBJ2-3; no reliable D call. Germline-derived CDR1 and CDR2 are MNHEY and SVGAGI. The V gene lost 6 bases and the J gene lost 0 bases, with 16 bases spanning the gap. The CDR3 is made up of 16 amino acids. The CDR3 loop reads CASSPMTLISTDTQYF. The CDR3 DNA reads TGTGCCAGCAGCCCTATGACTTTAATTAGCACAGATACGCAGTATTTT.

J is TRBJ1-6 and V is TRBV10-3; TRBD1 might be the D (6 bases). This CDR3 is built from 15 residues. Per germline, CDR1 ENHRY and CDR2 SYGVKD. The V gene lost 2 bases and the J gene lost 6 bases, with 11 bases spanning the gap. The CDR3 spells CAISEVRGGNSPLHF. The CDR3 DNA reads TGTGCCATCAGTGAGGTCAGGGGCGGTAATTCACCCCTCCACTTT.

This clonotype was observed many times. The rearrangement uses TRBV29-1 and TRBJ2-5, with 7 positions matching TRBD2. V shed 7 bases, J shed 0 bases, and the junction held 11 bases outside the gene matches. Per the germline V gene, CDR1 is SQVTM and CDR2 is ANQGSEA. The CDR3 runs to 15 residues. The CDR3 nucleotides read TGCAGCGGCCGTGGAGGCGGGAGCTACCAAGAGACCCAGTACTTC. It yields the protein CSGRGGGSYQETQYF.

This rearrangement joins TRBV6-5 to TRBJ2-2, with 9 positions matching TRBD1. This CDR3 region has 15 residues. Germline CDR1 is MNHEY and CDR2 is SVGAGI. With 4 bases clipped from V and 5 bases from J, the junction kept 5 bases outside the gene matches. The CDR3 here is CASSFQTGGTGELFF. The CDR3 DNA reads as TGTGCCAGCAGTTTCCAGACAGGGGGAACCGGGGAGCTGTTTTTT.

There are a few counts of this clonotype. The rearrangement uses TRBV10-3 and TRBJ2-1, with 16 bases identical to TRBD2. Germline CDR1 reads ENHRY; CDR2 reads SYGVKD. The CDR3 is made up of 16 amino acids. V lost 6 bases to trimming and J lost 6 bases; unmatched junction nucleotides: 5. The CDR3 loop is CAIRGTSGGAINEQFF. The CDR3 DNA is TGTGCCATCAGGGGGACTAGCGGGGGGGCAATCAATGAGCAGTTCTTC.

This rearrangement joins TRBV4-3 to TRBJ2-6; D not resolved. The CDR3 totals 15 residues. CDR1 is LGHNA, CDR2 YSLEER, per germline. Trimming removed 4 bases from V and 0 bases from J, with 7 bases in between. The CDR3 DNA is TGCGCCAGCAGCCCCGTGGGCTCTGGGGCCAACGTCCTGACTTTC. It encodes CASSPVGSGANVLTF.

V gene TRBV7-9 combines with J gene TRBJ2-7, with 7 bases fitting TRBD1. CDR3 size: 15 residues. Germline assignment: CDR1 SEHNR and CDR2 FQNEAQ (reference sequence). Trimming at V came to 6 bases and at J to 1 base, leaving 9 bases not matched to a gene. CDR3 bases: TGTGCCAGCAGTTCGGACAGGAAGAAGTCCTACGAGCAGTACGTC. Its translation: CASSSDRKKSYEQYV.

The chain links TRBV5-1 to TRBJ1-5; no clear D gene. This CDR3 is 14 amino acids long. Germline V gene data show CDR1 as SGHRS and CDR2 as YFSETQ. V lost 0 bases and J lost 6, with 10 bases in between. CDR3 amino acids: CASSLDGGGQPQHF. CDR3 bases: TGCGCCAGCAGCTTGGACGGAGGCGGTCAGCCCCAGCATTTT.

This clonotype was detected a few times. The rearrangement links TRBV10-3 to TRBJ1-3; 7 bases match TRBD1. The CDR3 has 14 amino acids. The germline V gene encodes CDR1 ENHRY and CDR2 SYGVKD. V lost 5 bases and J lost 0; bases outside the gene matches: 1. In nucleotides, the CDR3 is TGTGCCATCAGTAGGGACAGCTCTGGAAACACCATATATTTT. It translates to CAISRDSSGNTIYF.

This clonotype was detected ten times or more. The V and J genes are TRBV4-3 and TRBJ2-2; D tentatively fits TRBD1 or TRBD2 (5 bases each). The ends were cut back, 4 bases at V and 6 bases at J, with 18 bases in the middle. This CDR3 comprises 16 residues. CDR1 LGHNA and CDR2 YSLEER come from the germline V gene. The CDR3 bases are TGCGCCAGCAGCCGAGAAAGGAGAATGGGGGCCGGGGAGCTGTTTTTT. Amino acid sequence: CASSRERRMGAGELFF.

The V and J genes are TRBV19 and TRBJ2-5, with D possibly being TRBD1 (6 bases). V lost 9 bases and J 5 bases, leaving 13 bases between the germline ends. The germline V gene encodes CDR1 LNHDA and CDR2 SQIVND (reference sequence). The CDR3 has 12 residues. The CDR3 here is CASRGLRETQYF. In DNA, the CDR3 is TGTGCCAGCAGGGGATTGAGGGAGACCCAGTACTTC.

This clonotype showed up many times. The chain has TRBV7-2 and TRBJ2-7; no firm D call. Trimming took off 1 base at V and 2 bases at J, with 12 bases between the two ends. The CDR3 consists of 15 residues. CDR1 and CDR2 (germline): SGHTA, FQGNSA. The CDR3 sequence is CASSLVGKLTYEQYF. DNA for the CDR3: TGTGCCAGCAGCTTAGTCGGTAAATTAACCTACGAGCAGTACTTC.